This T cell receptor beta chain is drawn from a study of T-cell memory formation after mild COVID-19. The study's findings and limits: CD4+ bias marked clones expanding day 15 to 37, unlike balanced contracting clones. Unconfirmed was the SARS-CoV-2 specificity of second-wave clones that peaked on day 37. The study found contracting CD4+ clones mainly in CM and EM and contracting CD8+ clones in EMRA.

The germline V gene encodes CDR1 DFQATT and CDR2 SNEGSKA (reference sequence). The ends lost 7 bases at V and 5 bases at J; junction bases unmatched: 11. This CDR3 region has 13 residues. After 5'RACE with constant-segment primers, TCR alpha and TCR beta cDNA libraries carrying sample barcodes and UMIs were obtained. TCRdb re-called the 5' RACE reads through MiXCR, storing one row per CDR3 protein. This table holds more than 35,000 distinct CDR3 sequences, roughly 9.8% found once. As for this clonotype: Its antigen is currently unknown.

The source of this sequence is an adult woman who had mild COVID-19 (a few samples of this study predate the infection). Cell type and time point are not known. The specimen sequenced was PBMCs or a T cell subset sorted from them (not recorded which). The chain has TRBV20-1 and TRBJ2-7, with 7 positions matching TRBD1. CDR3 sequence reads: CSVPGQPTNEQYF. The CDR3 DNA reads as TGCAGTGTCCCGGGACAGCCGACTAACGAGCAGTACTTC.